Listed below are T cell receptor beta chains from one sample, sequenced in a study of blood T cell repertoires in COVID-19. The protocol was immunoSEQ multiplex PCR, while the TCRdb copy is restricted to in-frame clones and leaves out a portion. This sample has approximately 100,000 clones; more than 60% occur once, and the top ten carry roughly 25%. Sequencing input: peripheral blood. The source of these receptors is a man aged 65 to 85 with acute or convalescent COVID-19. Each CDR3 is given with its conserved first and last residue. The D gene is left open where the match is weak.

CDR3 protein: CASSPQRQHF
J gene: TRBJ1-5
D gene: .
V gene: TRBV13

CDR3 protein: CAIRGTEDQPQHF
J gene: TRBJ1-5
D gene: TRBD1
V gene: TRBV10-3

CDR3 protein: CASSDPKGTPAGYEETQYF
J gene: TRBJ2-5
D gene: TRBD2
V gene: TRBV6-4

CDR3 protein: CSVADRGTQPQHF
J gene: TRBJ1-5
D gene: TRBD1
V gene: TRBV29-1

CDR3 protein: CASSQDRGNTEAFF
J gene: TRBJ1-1
D gene: .
V gene: TRBV4-3

CDR3 protein: CASSLEAPRQGLYSPLHF
J gene: TRBJ1-6
D gene: .
V gene: TRBV7-2

CDR3 protein: CASSLGTGGSNEQFF
J gene: TRBJ2-1
D gene: TRBD1
V gene: TRBV28

CDR3 protein: CASSPGQGNEQYF
J gene: TRBJ2-7
D gene: TRBD1
V gene: TRBV5-4

CDR3 protein: CSVLAGADTQYF
J gene: TRBJ2-3
D gene: TRBD2
V gene: TRBV29-1

CDR3 protein: CASRERGAGDTQYF
J gene: TRBJ2-3
D gene: TRBD2
V gene: TRBV19

CDR3 protein: CASSPGRGFYEQYF
J gene: TRBJ2-7
D gene: .
V gene: TRBV27

CDR3 protein: CASSWSGTGGDEQFF
J gene: TRBJ2-1
D gene: TRBD1
V gene: TRBV5-1

CDR3 protein: CASSSDSYEQYF
J gene: TRBJ2-7
D gene: .
V gene: TRBV27

CDR3 protein: CASSLGTSNGYTF
J gene: TRBJ1-2
D gene: .
V gene: TRBV7-2

CDR3 protein: CASSGTGYVLPSYNEQFF
J gene: TRBJ2-1
D gene: .
V gene: TRBV2

CDR3 protein: CASSFGGTNTGELFF
J gene: TRBJ2-2
D gene: .
V gene: TRBV11-3

CDR3 protein: CASSQGVASGSLQYF
J gene: TRBJ2-7
D gene: TRBD2
V gene: TRBV3-1/TRBV3-2

CDR3 protein: CASSQGLAGEGTGELFF
J gene: TRBJ2-2
D gene: TRBD2
V gene: TRBV4-2

CDR3 protein: CASSGQVQETQYF
J gene: TRBJ2-5
D gene: .
V gene: TRBV5-1

CDR3 protein: CASSQGQGSYGYTF
J gene: TRBJ1-2
D gene: TRBD1
V gene: TRBV27

CDR3 protein: CASSPGLAGETQYF
J gene: TRBJ2-5
D gene: TRBD2
V gene: TRBV5-4

CDR3 protein: CASSIGGVQETQYF
J gene: TRBJ2-5
D gene: .
V gene: TRBV19

CDR3 protein: CASSFSGQLSETQYF
J gene: TRBJ2-5
D gene: TRBD1
V gene: TRBV7-3

CDR3 protein: CASSQGTGLYNEQFF
J gene: TRBJ2-1
D gene: TRBD1
V gene: TRBV18

CDR3 protein: CASSFFQGRGDGEQFF
J gene: TRBJ2-1
D gene: TRBD2
V gene: TRBV7-2

CDR3 protein: CSTRTGQGANEQYF
J gene: TRBJ2-7
D gene: TRBD1
V gene: TRBV29-1

CDR3 protein: CASSTTGGFQPQHF
J gene: TRBJ1-5
D gene: TRBD1
V gene: TRBV19

CDR3 protein: CASNSAGGGEQYF
J gene: TRBJ2-7
D gene: TRBD1
V gene: TRBV28

CDR3 protein: CASSWGREKETQYF
J gene: TRBJ2-5
D gene: .
V gene: TRBV5-4

CDR3 protein: CASATSPYTGELFF
J gene: TRBJ2-2
D gene: .
V gene: TRBV9

CDR3 protein: CATAGEGGTDTQYF
J gene: TRBJ2-3
D gene: .
V gene: TRBV24-1

CDR3 protein: CASSLLGQGRGEQYF
J gene: TRBJ2-7
D gene: TRBD1
V gene: TRBV5-6

CDR3 protein: CASSFLAVGTDTQYF
J gene: TRBJ2-3
D gene: TRBD2
V gene: TRBV6-5

CDR3 protein: CASSSTGWGGDEQYF
J gene: TRBJ2-7
D gene: .
V gene: TRBV19

CDR3 protein: CASSLGGTDTQYF
J gene: TRBJ2-3
D gene: .
V gene: TRBV11-1

CDR3 protein: CATSEDTYEQYF
J gene: TRBJ2-7
D gene: .
V gene: TRBV19

CDR3 protein: CASSLAGGGLNEAFF
J gene: TRBJ1-1
D gene: .
V gene: TRBV5-1

CDR3 protein: CASSREGAWTEAFF
J gene: TRBJ1-1
D gene: TRBD1
V gene: TRBV14

CDR3 protein: CASSLGTSGSTDTQYF
J gene: TRBJ2-3
D gene: TRBD2
V gene: TRBV6-2/TRBV6-3

CDR3 protein: CAWSSGTSGVSYNEQFF
J gene: TRBJ2-1
D gene: TRBD2
V gene: TRBV30

CDR3 protein: CASRGQVDNSPLHF
J gene: TRBJ1-6
D gene: TRBD1
V gene: TRBV2

CDR3 protein: CASSLGQGAEKLFF
J gene: TRBJ1-4
D gene: .
V gene: TRBV11-2

CDR3 protein: CAISEGVQNTGELFF
J gene: TRBJ2-2
D gene: .
V gene: TRBV10-3

CDR3 protein: CASSSQTRPIYEQYF
J gene: TRBJ2-7
D gene: .
V gene: TRBV7-9